Described below is a single TCR beta chain sequence and its context. It lacks a known antigen. No clone much larger than this one lies a single base away; base qualities are absent. The CDR3 spans 13 residues, from the cysteine through the phenylalanine. The retained sequence is limited to the CDR3, 39 bases, with the frame set at the first base. V is shortened by 6 bases, J by 3 bases, and the region joining them spans 12 bases. CDR1 and CDR2, looked up from the germline V gene, are MDHEN and SYDVKM. TCRbeta CDR3 regions were amplified from genomic DNA by means of the immunoSEQ Assay, a bias-controlled multiplex PCR. In the original analysis: The number of nucleated cells in each sample was estimated by amplification of reference gene primers within the assay. To quantify the absolute abundance of each unique TCRbeta CDR3 rearrangement, sequence reads were collapsed and filtered. Productive Simpson clonality was computed per sample as the square root of Simpson's diversity index over productive rearrangements. TCRdb mirrors the immuneACCESS table, restricted to in-frame sequences. Some clones are absent from its copies; in checked studies, under half trace to an unresolved V gene, and the reason for the others is unknown. V and J calls and clone size follow that table, whereas D and trimming were derived from the DNA. The sample yields fewer than 250,000 clones; about 85% were counted once. The ten largest clones add up to less than 20% of the sample.

The entry originates in a study of blood T cell repertoires in COVID-19 (TCRdb year 2020). About the study as a whole: Collaborator samples came from the United States, Italy and Spain and covered acute and convalescent phases of COVID-19. The prospective study material was composed of cDNA or gDNA derived from T cells, B-cell-depleted T cells, or PBMCs. Deeply sampled blood TCRbeta repertoires from subjects exposed to, actively infected with, or recovered from COVID-19 were included in the dataset. The repertoires were released in a freely available public database intended as a resource for research on the immune response to SARS-CoV-2. The samples were drawn from the first 160 participants of the ongoing ImmuneRACE study and from 1,254 subjects provided by 6 global collaborators. Nearly every sample came with metadata listing a de-identified subject ID, COVID-19 status, age in years and sex. Where available, HLA class I and class II types were taken from metadata supplied by the sample provider and were not determined by assay-based typing.

Broad study findings and their caveats: The quantity of clinical and demographic metadata differed by source and by participant and was supplied without curation.

Each collaborating institution followed its own protocols to collect whole blood in K2EDTA tubes. For TCRbeta analysis, collaborators shipped samples in one of three forms: frozen whole blood, isolated PBMCs, or DNA extracted from either of those sample types. The chain links TRBV28 with TRBJ2-7; a tentative D call is TRBD2 (6 bases match). Material for sequencing was peripheral blood. This TCR was sampled from a human donor in a cohort sampled during active COVID-19. The DNA reads TGTGCCAGCAGCGCTTCGGGGGTCTACGAGCAGTACTTC. The translation is CASSASGVYEQYF.